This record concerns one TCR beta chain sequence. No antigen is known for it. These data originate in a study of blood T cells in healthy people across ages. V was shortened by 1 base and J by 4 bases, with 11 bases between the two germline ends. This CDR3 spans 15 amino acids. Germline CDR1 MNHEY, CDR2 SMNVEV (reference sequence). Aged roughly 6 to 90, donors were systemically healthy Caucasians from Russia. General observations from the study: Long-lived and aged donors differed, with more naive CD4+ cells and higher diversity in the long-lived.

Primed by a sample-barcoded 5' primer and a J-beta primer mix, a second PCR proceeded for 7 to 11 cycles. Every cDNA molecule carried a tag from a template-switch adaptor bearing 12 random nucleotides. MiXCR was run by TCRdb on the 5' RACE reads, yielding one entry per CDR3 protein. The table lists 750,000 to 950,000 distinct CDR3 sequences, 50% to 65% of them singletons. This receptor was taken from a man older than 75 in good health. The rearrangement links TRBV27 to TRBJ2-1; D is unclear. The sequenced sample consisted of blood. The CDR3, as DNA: TGTGCCAGCAGTTTATTTCCCCAGGATTACAATGAGCAGTTCTTC. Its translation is CASSLFPQDYNEQFF.